These 8 T cell receptor beta chains were sequenced from one sample in a study of cytomegalovirus exposure and HLA in healthy donors. 13 Jbeta primers and 60 Vbeta primers were used for the PCR. Clones were read by immunoSEQ multiplex PCR, and TCRdb kept only the in-frame ones, dropping some. The sample yields roughly 160,000 clones, less than 75% seen once. Material: PBMCs. Every receptor here comes from a girl between 5 and 17 years old in good health and CMV-seronegative.

The chain carries TRBV19 and TRBJ2-7; D unclear. V dropped 4 bases and J dropped 5 bases, with 6 bases sitting between them. The CDR3 spans 11 residues. Germline loops: CDR1 LNHDA, CDR2 SQIVND (reference sequence). DNA of the CDR3: TGTGCCAGTAGTACTTTAGACGAGCAGTACTTC. Translation gives CASSTLDEQYF.

CDR3 sequence (DNA): TGTGCCAGTAGTGTTACAGGGGGCAATTCACCCCTCCACTTT. It is translated as CASSVTGGNSPLHF. The J gene is TRBJ1-6, the V gene TRBV19, with 9 nucleotides matching TRBD1. J was trimmed by 7 bases and V by 5 bases; bases with no gene match: 3. CDR1 LNHDA and CDR2 SQIVND come from the germline V gene (reference sequence). The CDR3 has 14 amino acids.

J is TRBJ1-6 and V is TRBV28, with a possible D match to TRBD1 (6 bases). Germline CDR1 MDHEN, CDR2 SYDVKM. V lost 11 bases to trimming and J lost 3 bases, with 14 bases between them. This CDR3 contains 14 residues. The CDR3 sequence is CALQGSRYNSPLHF. As DNA, the CDR3 is TGTGCCTTACAGGGTTCTCGCTATAATTCACCCCTCCACTTT.

The chain employs TRBV7-6 and TRBJ2-7; 8 positions match TRBD2. Germline V gene lookup returns CDR1 SGHVS and CDR2 FNYEAQ. This CDR3 has 16 residues. The V gene end was trimmed by 5 bases and the J gene end by 7 bases; junction bases not matched to a gene: 16. CDR3 in amino acids: CASSSLSGATFLEQYF. DNA for the CDR3: TGTGCCAGCAGCAGCCTTAGCGGGGCGACTTTTCTTGAGCAGTACTTC.

V usage is TRBV28 and J usage is TRBJ1-5; TRBD1 agrees at 7 bases. The CDR3 totals 15 residues. The germline V gene has CDR1 MDHEN and CDR2 SYDVKM. V gave up 1 base and J gave up 7 bases; unmatched junction bases: 7. CDR3 in DNA: TGTGCCAGCAGTTTATTAACAGGGGCGTCCCAGCCCCAGCATTTT. Translation: CASSLLTGASQPQHF.

The V call is TRBV12-5, the J call TRBJ1-5, with D uncertain. The germline V gene has CDR1 LGHNT and CDR2 FRNRAP. This CDR3 is built from 12 residues. Between the trimmed V and J ends, which lost 6 bases and 4 bases, there was a span of 7 bases. CDR3 sequence reads: CASGPGNQPQHF. In DNA, the CDR3 is TGTGCTAGTGGGCCGGGGAATCAGCCCCAGCATTTT.

The chain is built from TRBV19 and TRBJ1-2, with D perhaps matching TRBD1 (6 bases). CDR1 and CDR2 from the germline V gene are LNHDA and SQIVND (reference sequence). V lost 0 bases, J lost 4 bases, and 15 bases lay in between. CDR3 length equals 16 residues. The CDR3 DNA reads TGTGCCAGTAGTATAGATGGGGGGGCGCTGAGCTATGGCTACACCTTC. It yields the protein CASSIDGGALSYGYTF.

This sequence joins TRBV27 and TRBJ2-2; no definite D call. There are 16 residues in the CDR3. Per germline, CDR1 MNHEY and CDR2 SMNVEV (reference sequence). V lost 3 bases to trimming and J lost 0 bases, with 11 bases between them. This CDR3 reads CASSLSPTANTGELFF. The DNA for the CDR3 is TGTGCCAGCAGTTTGAGTCCAACCGCGAACACCGGGGAGCTGTTTTTT.